Following are 15 T cell receptor beta chains from one sample sequenced in a study of blood T cell repertoires in COVID-19. TCRdb's table, derived via immunoSEQ multiplex PCR, lists solely in-frame clones and lacks some. The table shows some 150,000 clones, with around 82% occurring only once. Sequences were obtained from peripheral blood. These receptors all come from a man aged 55-75 years who had recovered from COVID-19.

V and J are TRBV5-4 and TRBJ2-2; D might be TRBD1 (6 bases). CDR1 SGHNT and CDR2 YYREEE come from the germline V gene (reference sequence). The CDR3 extends over 14 amino acids. With 10 bases removed from V and 6 bases from J, the gap between germline ends came to 19 bases. The CDR3 loop reads CAFTGTINAGELFF. In DNA form, the CDR3 reads TGTGCCTTCACCGGGACAATTAACGCCGGGGAGCTGTTTTTT. Full variable domain (remainder filled in from reference TRBV5-4 and TRBJ2-2): ETGVTQSPTHLIKTRGQQVTLRCSSQSGHNTVSWYQQALGQGPQFIFQYYREEENGRGNFPPRFSGLQFPNYSSELNVNALELDDSALYLCAFTGTINAGELFFGEGSRLTVL.

This clone was counted between two and nine times. The chain has TRBV18 and TRBJ2-4; D might be TRBD2 (5 bases). Trimming pared 3 bases from V and 8 bases from J, leaving 8 bases between. The CDR3 length is 12 residues. CDR1 and CDR2 (germline): KGHSH, LQKENI. This chain's CDR3 is CASSPQADIQYF. The CDR3, as DNA: TGTGCCAGCTCACCTCAAGCGGACATTCAGTACTTC.

The rearrangement links TRBV6-5 to TRBJ2-5; TRBD2 aligns across 10 bases. CDR3 length: 15 amino acids. V lost 6 bases to trimming and J lost 1 base; unmatched junction nucleotides: 5. CDR1 and CDR2 from the germline V gene are MNHEY and SVGAGI. The CDR3 reads CASSRGLAAQETQYF. The CDR3 DNA is TGTGCCAGCAGCCGCGGACTAGCGGCCCAAGAGACCCAGTACTTC.

The V gene is TRBV6-2 or TRBV6-3, the J gene TRBJ1-2; maybe TRBD1 (6 bases). This CDR3 comprises 13 residues. Germline CDR1 is MNHEY and CDR2 is SVGEGT. Deletions cut 4 bases from V and 2 bases from J, with 8 bases between. In nucleotides, the CDR3 is TGTGCCAGCAGTTTCGACAGGAACTATGGCTACACCTTC. It specifies CASSFDRNYGYTF.

The chain combines TRBV27 with TRBJ2-5, with 12 bases that match TRBD2. This CDR3 contains 17 residues. CDR1 and CDR2 (germline): MNHEY, SMNVEV (reference sequence). V dropped 2 bases and J dropped 1; count of bases not matched to a gene: 5. DNA for the CDR3: TGTGCCAGCAGTTTAAGGACTAGCGGGGCCCTCCAAGAGACCCAGTACTTC. The encoded protein is CASSLRTSGALQETQYF.

The J gene is TRBJ2-2, the V gene TRBV12-3 or TRBV12-4; D is undetermined. With 5 bases removed from V and 1 base from J, the gap between germline ends came to 5 bases. This CDR3 has 13 residues. CDR3 region: CASSSQNTGELFF. The DNA of the CDR3 is TGTGCCAGCAGTAGCCAGAACACCGGGGAGCTGTTTTTT.

This sequence joins TRBV3-1 (or the pseudogene TRBV3-2) and TRBJ1-2; D is unresolved. CDR1 LGHDT and CDR2 YNNKEL come from the germline V gene (reference sequence). Trimming left V 2 bases short and J 2 bases short, with 6 bases between. This CDR3 has 13 amino acids. The CDR3 DNA is TGTGCCAGCAGCCAAAACAGCAACTATGGCTACACCTTC. It translates to CASSQNSNYGYTF.

This chain joins TRBV6-2 or TRBV6-3 and TRBJ1-2; D might be TRBD1 (6 bases). CDR1 MNHEY and CDR2 SVGEGT come from the germline V gene. This CDR3 has 15 amino acids. Trimming stripped 6 bases from V and 5 bases from J, with 19 bases between. The CDR3 spells CASSRPPDRLYGYTF. In DNA, the CDR3 is TGTGCCAGCAGCCGGCCCCCCGACAGGCTATATGGCTACACCTTC.

The chain uses TRBV7-2 and TRBJ2-1, with D maybe TRBD2 (5 bases). V was trimmed by 5 bases and J by 5 bases, leaving 16 bases between them. The CDR3 has 15 amino acids. Germline loops: CDR1 SGHTA, CDR2 FQGNSA. CDR3 coding DNA: TGTGCCAGCAGCCCAGGCCGGGGATGGGACAATGAGCAGTTCTTC. Its protein product is CASSPGRGWDNEQFF. Full variable domain (rest looked up from reference TRBV7-2 and TRBJ2-1): GAGVSQSPSNKVTEKGKDVELRCDPISGHTALYWYRQSLGQGLEFLIYFQGNSAPDKSGLPSDRFSAERTGGSVSTLTIQRTQQEDSAVYLCASSPGRGWDNEQFFGPGTRLTVL.

The genes are TRBV7-6 and TRBJ1-2; no clear D. CDR1 and CDR2 from the germline V gene are SGHVS and FNYEAQ. Trimming removed 5 bases from V and 7 bases from J, with 8 bases in between. The CDR3 is made up of 11 amino acids. CDR3 sequence (DNA): TGTGCCAGCAGCCTACGAGGTGGCTACACCTTC. Its protein is CASSLRGGYTF.

The chain couples TRBV24-1 to TRBJ2-2; TRBD2 is a possible D gene (5 bases). Germline V gene lookup returns CDR1 KGHDR and CDR2 SFDVKD. V shed 9 bases and J shed 7 bases, with 11 bases lying between them. The CDR3 is made up of 12 amino acids. CDR3 loop: CATEDGDGELFF. CDR3 DNA sequence: TGTGCCACCGAAGACGGGGACGGGGAGCTGTTTTTT.

The chain employs TRBV6-1 and TRBJ1-6; 7 bases are shared with TRBD1. Germline V gives CDR1 MNHNS, CDR2 SASEGT. The CDR3 loop spans 16 amino acids. J lost 6 bases, V lost 3 bases, and 8 bases had no gene match. The CDR3 sequence: CASSEVIGTANSPLHF. DNA for the CDR3: TGTGCCAGCAGTGAGGTGATAGGGACAGCTAATTCACCCCTCCACTTT.

This clone has only a few counts. The rearrangement uses TRBV10-3 and TRBJ2-7; TRBD2 matches at 7 bases. Germline lookup yields CDR1 ENHRY and CDR2 SYGVKD. The CDR3 covers 12 residues. J gave up 6 bases and V 4 bases, and 3 bases lay outside the gene matches. CDR3 protein: CAISGASGEQYF. In DNA, the CDR3 is TGTGCCATCAGTGGGGCTAGCGGCGAGCAGTACTTC.

The chain uses TRBV5-1 and TRBJ1-1; perhaps TRBD1 as D (6 bases). CDR1 is SGHRS and CDR2 is YFSETQ in the germline V gene. This CDR3 comprises 14 residues. V lost 0 bases and J 5 bases, leaving 11 bases between the germline ends. The DNA for the CDR3 is TGCGCCAGCAGCTTGGAGGACACAGGGACTGAAGCTTTCTTT. Translated, it gives CASSLEDTGTEAFF.

The V and J genes are TRBV6-5 and TRBJ2-7, with 8 bases lining up with TRBD1. Germline assignment: CDR1 MNHEY and CDR2 SVGAGI. V gave up 8 bases and J gave up 7 bases; unmatched junction bases: 13. CDR3 length equals 14 residues. The CDR3 loop reads CASSSAGQGVEQYF. CDR3 nucleotide sequence: TGTGCCAGCTCTTCCGCTGGACAGGGTGTGGAGCAGTACTTC.